This T cell receptor (beta chain) was sequenced in a study of T cell repertoires in aging, cancer and after chemotherapy. In the study overall: Healthy donor repertoires were recorded over several months to years and showed clear clonal overlap. Study-wide results and caveats: Healthy donors lost TCR diversity with age mainly through richness, cancer patients through richness and evenness. The repertoire data cannot show anything about immunological memory following chemotherapy. Rebound thymic output was suggested by rising median generation probability during chemotherapy in each cancer cohort.

With 5 bases removed from V and 5 bases from J, the gap between germline ends came to 13 bases. This CDR3 region has 13 residues. Looked up from germline, CDR1 is PRHDT and CDR2 is FYEKMQ (reference sequence). Rearranged V-D-J TRB sequences were amplified with a mixed TRB-A/B primer pool. TCRdb reprocessed the multiplex PCR reads via MiXCR and lists one record per CDR3 protein. Of several thousand distinct CDR3 sequences listed, roughly 33% were seen once; the top ten hold around 13%. Of note for this clonotype: Its antigen remains unknown.

Amplification of TCR beta used genomic DNA extracted from peripheral blood. The sequenced sample consisted of blood. This TCR was sampled from a human donor in good health. The donor label of this sample is uncertain. V is TRBV13 and J is TRBJ2-7; D assignment may be TRBD1 or TRBD2 (5 bases each). DNA of the CDR3: TGTGCCAGCAGCCCGGGACCACCCGACGAGCAGTACTTC. Its translation is CASSPGPPDEQYF.